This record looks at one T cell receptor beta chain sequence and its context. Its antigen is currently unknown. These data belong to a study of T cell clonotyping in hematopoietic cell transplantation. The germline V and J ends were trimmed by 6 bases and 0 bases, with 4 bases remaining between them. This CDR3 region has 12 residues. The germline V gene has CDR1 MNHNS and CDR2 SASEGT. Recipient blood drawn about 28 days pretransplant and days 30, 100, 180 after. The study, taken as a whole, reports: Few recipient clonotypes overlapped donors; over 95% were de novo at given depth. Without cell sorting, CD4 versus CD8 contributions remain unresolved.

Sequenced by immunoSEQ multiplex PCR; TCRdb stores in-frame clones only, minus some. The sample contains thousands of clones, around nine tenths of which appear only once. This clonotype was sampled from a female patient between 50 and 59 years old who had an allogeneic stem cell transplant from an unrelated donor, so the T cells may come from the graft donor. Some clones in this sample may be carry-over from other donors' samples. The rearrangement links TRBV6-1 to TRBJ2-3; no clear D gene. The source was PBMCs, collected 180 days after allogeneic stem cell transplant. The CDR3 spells CASSGSTDTQYF. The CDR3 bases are TGTGCCAGCAGCGGGAGCACAGATACGCAGTATTTT.